This entry concerns a single TCR beta chain. Noted treatment: preoperative locoregional IRX-2 cytokine immunotherapy. Per germline, CDR1 MGHDK and CDR2 SYGVNS. V lost 7 bases, J lost 6 bases, and 12 bases lay in between. CDR3 length: 13 residues. Here immunoSEQ multiplex PCR was the method, and the copy in TCRdb shows in-frame clones only, minus some. In the table there are 95,000 to 100,000 clones, roughly 88% of which are singletons. The entry originates in a study of preoperative IRX-2 immunotherapy in early breast cancer. V usage is TRBV25-1 and J usage is TRBJ1-4; a possible D gene is TRBD1 (5 bases). The receptor was isolated from a human donor with breast cancer. Source: tumor tissue, taken after IRX-2 immunotherapy. This chain's CDR3 is CASMRGGDEKLFF. For the CDR3, the DNA is TGTGCCAGCATGAGGGGTGGGGATGAAAAACTGTTTTTT.